This T cell receptor beta chain was identified during a study of CXCR3-negative and CXCR3-positive naive CD8 T cells. Germline V gene data show CDR1 as ENHRY and CDR2 as SYGVKD. This CDR3 has 14 amino acids. The TRB libraries of cDNA were built by UMI-labeled 5' RACE. Reprocessing the 5' RACE reads, TCRdb reports a single entry for every CDR3 protein and omits DNA. The listing contains over 70,000 distinct CDR3 sequences. The source is a human donor in good health. Some clones in this sample may be carry-over from other donors' samples. The sequenced sample consisted of naive CXCR3- CD8+ T cells from blood. Regarding subset: CD45RO-CCR7+CD27+CD95- naive CD8+ T cells lacking CXCR3 (TNR3-). V is TRBV10-3 and J is TRBJ2-4. The CDR3 is CAISEGVPKNIQYF.